Sequencing of this TCR beta chain was carried out in a study of T cell responses to AZD1222 COVID-19 vaccine. TCRdb keeps only in-frame clones here, not all; method: immunoSEQ multiplex PCR. The repertoire consists of approximately 100,000 clones, with roughly 90% occurring once and the leading ten covering 5% to 6%. This clone appeared a single time. This sequence originates from an adult in good health. The sequencing here drew on peripheral blood, taken on day 0 of AZD1222 vaccination.

The DNA of the CDR3 is TGTGCCAGCAGCCCCGTCAGGGGTGGGTGGGCTTTCTTT. As protein: CASSPVRGGWAFF. V usage is TRBV16 and J usage is TRBJ1-1, with D possibly being TRBD1 (6 bases). Per germline, CDR1 KGHSY and CDR2 FQNENV. Trimming cost V 4 bases and J 11 bases, with 17 bases left between them. The CDR3 is 13 residues long.